This T cell receptor (beta chain) was identified in a study of regulatory T cells in long-lasting Graves disease. Trimming at V came to 8 bases and at J to 2 bases, leaving 1 base not matched to a gene. The CDR3 has 13 amino acids. The germline V gene has CDR1 SNHLY and CDR2 FYNNEI. The time point is: newly diagnosed GD, antithyroid drugs for less than 3 months. TCR sequences were obtained from RNA taken from PBMCs. This clonotype was counted ten times or more. Both iRepertoire HTBI primers and Arm-PCR of CDR3 regions were used to build the TCR beta libraries. TCRdb independently ran MiXCR on the multiplex PCR reads; one entry per CDR3 protein. The sample contains some 490,000 distinct CDR3 sequences, approximately 12% of which appear only once. This sample was also put to use in a study of T cells in Graves' hyperthyroidism and ophthalmopathy.

The V gene is TRBV2, the J gene TRBJ2-1; 9 positions match TRBD1. This material consisted of peripheral blood mononuclear cells (PBMCs), taken at new diagnosis, from a patient treated with antithyroid drugs. The source is a woman under 40 with Graves disease. The CDR3 loop is CASRDRAYNEQFF. Here the CDR3 DNA reads TGTGCCAGCCGGGACAGGGCCTACAATGAGCAGTTCTTC.